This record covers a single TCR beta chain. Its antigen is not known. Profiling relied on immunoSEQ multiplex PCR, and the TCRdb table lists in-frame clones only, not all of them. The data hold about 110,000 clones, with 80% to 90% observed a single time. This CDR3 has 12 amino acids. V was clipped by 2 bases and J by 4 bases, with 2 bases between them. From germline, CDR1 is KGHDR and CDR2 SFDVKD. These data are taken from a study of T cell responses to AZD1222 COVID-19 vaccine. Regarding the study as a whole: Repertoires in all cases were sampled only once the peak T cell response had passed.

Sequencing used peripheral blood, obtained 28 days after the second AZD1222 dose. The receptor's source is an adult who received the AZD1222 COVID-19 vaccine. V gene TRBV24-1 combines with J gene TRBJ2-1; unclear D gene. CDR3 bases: TGTGCCACCAGTGATTCATACAATGAGCAGTTCTTC. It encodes CATSDSYNEQFF.